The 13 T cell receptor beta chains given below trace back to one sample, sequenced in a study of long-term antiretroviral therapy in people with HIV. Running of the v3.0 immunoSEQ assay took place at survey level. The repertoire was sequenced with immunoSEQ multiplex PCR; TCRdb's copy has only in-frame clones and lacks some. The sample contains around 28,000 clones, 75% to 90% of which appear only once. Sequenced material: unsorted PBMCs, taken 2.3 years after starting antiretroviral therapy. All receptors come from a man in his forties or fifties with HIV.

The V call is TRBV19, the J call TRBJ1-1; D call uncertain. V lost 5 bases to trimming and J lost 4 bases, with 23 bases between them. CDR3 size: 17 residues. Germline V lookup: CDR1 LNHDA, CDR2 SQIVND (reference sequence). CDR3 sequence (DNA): TGTGCCAGTAGTTTCTACAATGGGAGAAGGGTAGGCACTGAAGCTTTCTTT. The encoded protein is CASSFYNGRRVGTEAFF.

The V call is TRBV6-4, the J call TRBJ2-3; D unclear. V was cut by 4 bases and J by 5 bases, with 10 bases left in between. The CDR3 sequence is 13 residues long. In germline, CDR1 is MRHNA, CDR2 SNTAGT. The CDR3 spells CASSGLLGDTQYF. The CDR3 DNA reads TGTGCCAGCAGTGGATTATTGGGAGATACGCAGTATTTT.

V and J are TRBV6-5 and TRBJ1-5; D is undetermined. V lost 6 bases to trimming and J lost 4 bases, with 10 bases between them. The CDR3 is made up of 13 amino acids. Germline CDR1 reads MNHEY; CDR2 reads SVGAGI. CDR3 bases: TGTGCCAGCAGCCGCGGATCTAATCAGCCCCAGCATTTT. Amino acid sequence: CASSRGSNQPQHF.

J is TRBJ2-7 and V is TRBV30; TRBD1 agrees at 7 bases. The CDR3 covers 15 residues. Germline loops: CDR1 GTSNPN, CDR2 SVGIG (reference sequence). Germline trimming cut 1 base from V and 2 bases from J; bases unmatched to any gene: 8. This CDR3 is CAWSGNRDSPYEQYF. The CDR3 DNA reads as TGTGCCTGGAGTGGGAACCGGGACAGCCCCTACGAGCAGTACTTC.

CDR3 region: CASTQGPPRDGYTF. CDR3 nucleotide sequence: TGTGCCAGTACCCAGGGGCCCCCTAGGGATGGCTACACCTTC. The chain recombines TRBV19 with TRBJ1-2; perhaps TRBD1 as D (6 bases). CDR3 size: 14 residues. Germline V CDR1 and CDR2: LNHDA, SQIVND (reference sequence). V shed 7 bases and J shed 6 bases, with 18 bases lying between them.

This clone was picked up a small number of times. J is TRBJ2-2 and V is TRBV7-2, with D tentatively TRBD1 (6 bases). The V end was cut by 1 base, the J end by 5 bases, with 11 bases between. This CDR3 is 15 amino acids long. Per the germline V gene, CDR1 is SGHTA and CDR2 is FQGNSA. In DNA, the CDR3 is TGTGCCAGCAGCTTAGTTAGGGGGATGACCGGGGAGCTGTTTTTT. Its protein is CASSLVRGMTGELFF.

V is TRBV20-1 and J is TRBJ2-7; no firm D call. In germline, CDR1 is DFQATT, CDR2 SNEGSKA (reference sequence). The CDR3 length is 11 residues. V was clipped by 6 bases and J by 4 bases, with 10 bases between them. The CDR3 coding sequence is TGCAGTGCCTTTTTACGGTACGAGCAGTACTTC. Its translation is CSAFLRYEQYF.

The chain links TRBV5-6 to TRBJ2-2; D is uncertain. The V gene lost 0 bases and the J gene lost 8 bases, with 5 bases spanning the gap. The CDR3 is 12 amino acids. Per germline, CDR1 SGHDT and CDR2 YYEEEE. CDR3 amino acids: CASSLGPGELFF. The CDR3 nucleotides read TGTGCCAGCAGCTTGGGACCGGGGGAGCTGTTTTTT.

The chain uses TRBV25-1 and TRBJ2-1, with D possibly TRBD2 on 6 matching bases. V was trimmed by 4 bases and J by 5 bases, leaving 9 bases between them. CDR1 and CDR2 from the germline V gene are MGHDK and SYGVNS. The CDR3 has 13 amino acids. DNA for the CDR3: TGTGCCAGCAGTGGGCCGGGGGACAATGAGCAGTTCTTC. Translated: CASSGPGDNEQFF.

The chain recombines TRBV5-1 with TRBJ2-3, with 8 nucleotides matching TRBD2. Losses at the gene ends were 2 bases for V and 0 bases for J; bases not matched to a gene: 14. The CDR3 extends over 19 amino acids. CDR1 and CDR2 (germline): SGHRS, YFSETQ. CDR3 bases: TGCGCCAGCAGCTTACACCTGGAGCGGGGGAGAACCAGCACAGATACGCAGTATTTT. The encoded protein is CASSLHLERGRTSTDTQYF.

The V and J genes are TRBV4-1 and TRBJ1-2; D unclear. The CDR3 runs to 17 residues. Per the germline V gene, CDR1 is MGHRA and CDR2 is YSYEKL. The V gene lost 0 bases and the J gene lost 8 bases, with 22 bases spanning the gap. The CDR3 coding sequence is TGCGCCAGCAGCCAAGAGTCGGCAGAACTCAACTTCGGGGGCTACACCTTC. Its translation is CASSQESAELNFGGYTF.

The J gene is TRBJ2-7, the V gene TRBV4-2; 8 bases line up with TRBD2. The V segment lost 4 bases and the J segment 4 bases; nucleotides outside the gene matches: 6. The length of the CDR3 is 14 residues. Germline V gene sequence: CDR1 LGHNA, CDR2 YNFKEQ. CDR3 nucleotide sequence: TGTGCCAGCAGCCCCGCGGGGGGCGAATACGAGCAGTACTTC. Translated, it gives CASSPAGGEYEQYF.

CDR3 loop: CASRSSEAYYRGYTF. The CDR3 DNA follows: TGTGCCAGCAGGAGTTCGGAAGCGTACTACCGGGGCTACACCTTC. The V gene is TRBV7-9, the J gene TRBJ1-2; no reliable D call. The CDR3 has 15 residues. Germline loops: CDR1 SEHNR, CDR2 FQNEAQ (reference sequence). With 6 bases removed from V and 8 bases from J, the gap between germline ends came to 22 bases.